A single sample is the source of the 14 T cell receptor beta chains below, sequenced in a study of vaccination and CD4 T cells after COVID-19 (dated by TCRdb to between 2021 and 2022). These receptors have no known antigen. This specimen's treatment or condition label, interpreted: approximately nine-day PBMC culture with coronavirus spike peptide pools or control peptides (ViraFEST assay). Libraries were built with PCR. The instrument was an Illumina iSeq 100. At the Johns Hopkins FTIC core, DNA from the cultured CD4+ T cells underwent TCR sequencing with the Oncomine TCR Beta short-read assay. In-frame beta chains were kept once TCRdb had trimmed the public reads at Q25 with fastp and called clones with MiXCR. For every CDR3 protein sequence, its rows merge into one entry that carries the most common genes and DNA. Here the sample has 9,800 or so distinct CDR3 sequences; 30% to 45% occur a single time. The ten largest clones take up approximately 15% of the sample.

What was sequenced was CD4+ T cells from blood, cultured in vitro. The receptors stem from a human donor who had recovered from COVID-19.

The J gene is TRBJ1-1, the V gene TRBV19; no firm D call. This CDR3 region has 15 residues. Trimming took 3 bases from V and 5 from J, leaving 16 bases between them. Germline V gene sequence: CDR1 LNHDA, CDR2 SQIVND (reference sequence). CDR3 amino acids: CASSMKAPGWTEAFF. The DNA of the CDR3 is TGTGCCAGTAGTATGAAAGCACCTGGGTGGACTGAAGCTTTCTTT.

This clonotype was picked up a small number of times. The J gene is TRBJ1-3, the V gene TRBV5-4, with 8 bases matching TRBD1. Per germline, CDR1 SGHNT and CDR2 YYREEE (reference sequence). J lost 4 bases, V lost 3 bases, and 9 bases had no gene match. The CDR3 has 16 residues. In nucleotides, the CDR3 is TGTGCCAGCAGCTCGGGGACAGGCGCCCAGGGAAACACCATATATTTT. Protein: CASSSGTGAQGNTIYF.

The J gene is TRBJ2-3, the V gene TRBV7-9; D possibly matches TRBD1 or TRBD2 (5 bases each). The germline V gene has CDR1 SEHNR and CDR2 FQNEAQ (reference sequence). V gave up 5 bases and J gave up 9 bases, with 18 bases separating them. The CDR3 is made up of 14 amino acids. Here the CDR3 reads CASSTPGPHHTQYF. CDR3 nucleotide sequence: TGTGCCAGCAGCACTCCGGGACCGCATCACACGCAGTATTTT.

This clonotype ranks as medium-sized (0.01 to 0.1%). The chain combines TRBV6-1 with TRBJ1-2; 9 bases are a match to TRBD1. The germline gives CDR1 MNHNS, CDR2 SASEGT. Losses at the gene ends were 7 bases for V and 2 bases for J; bases not matched to a gene: 2. This CDR3 has 13 residues. The CDR3 here is CASIGQGNYGYTF. CDR3 DNA sequence: TGTGCCAGCATCGGACAGGGGAACTATGGCTACACCTTC.

The chain joins TRBV24-1 to TRBJ2-3; D is ambiguous. Trimming left V 6 bases short and J 1 base short, with 7 bases between. Germline-derived CDR1 and CDR2 are KGHDR and SFDVKD. CDR3 length: 13 amino acids. CDR3 DNA sequence: TGTGCCACCAGTACTGGGGGCACAGATACGCAGTATTTT. Residues: CATSTGGTDTQYF.

This clonotype is large in the sample. The V gene is TRBV7-8, the J gene TRBJ1-2; TRBD1 agrees at 7 bases. This CDR3 is built from 12 residues. Trimming took 8 bases from V and 8 from J; bases not matched to a gene: 8. The germline gives CDR1 SGHVS, CDR2 FQNEAQ. Here the CDR3 DNA reads TGTGCCAGCTCCCAGGGGGGTCAAGGCTACACCTTC. Translating gives CASSQGGQGYTF.

Written as DNA, the CDR3 is TGTGCCAGCAGTTACGCGGGCGAGCAGTACTTC. This codes for CASSYAGEQYF. This chain connects TRBV2 to TRBJ2-7; TRBD2 might be the D (5 bases). This CDR3 is built from 11 residues. V was clipped by 5 bases and J by 6 bases, with 8 bases between them. Germline V lookup: CDR1 SNHLY, CDR2 FYNNEI.

This clonotype was detected a few times. V usage is TRBV11-3 and J usage is TRBJ1-2; the D gene is possibly TRBD1 (6 bases). V was trimmed by 7 bases and J by 10 bases, leaving 19 bases between them. From germline, CDR1 is SGHNT and CDR2 YENEEA. This CDR3 has 13 residues. Here the CDR3 DNA reads TGTGCCAGCACCTCCTGGGCAGGGGAGACCTACACCTTC. Translation gives CASTSWAGETYTF. Looking up the rest from reference TRBV11-3 and TRBJ1-2 gives the full variable domain: EAGVVQSPRYKIIEKKQPVAFWCNPISGHNTLYWYLQNLGQGPELLIRYENEEAVDDSQLPKDRFSAERLKGVDSTLKIQPAELGDSAVYLCASTSWAGETYTFGSGTRLTVV.

The chain joins TRBV20-1 to TRBJ2-3, with D tentatively TRBD1 or TRBD2 (6 bases each). Germline V CDR1 and CDR2: DFQATT, SNEGSKA (reference sequence). CDR3 length: 14 amino acids. Deletions cut 8 bases from V and 6 bases from J, with 21 bases between. The CDR3 DNA sequence: TGCAGTCCGCACGGTCGAAGGGGGGTGGATACGCAGTATTTT. It specifies CSPHGRRGVDTQYF.

The chain recombines TRBV2 with TRBJ2-3, with 10 bases identical to TRBD1. CDR3 length equals 15 residues. Trimming removed 8 bases from V and 2 bases from J; junction bases left unmatched: 7. The germline V gene has CDR1 SNHLY and CDR2 FYNNEI. The CDR3 nucleotides read TGTGCCAGCGTCAGGGACAGGGGAATCACAGATACGCAGTATTTT. Translated, it gives CASVRDRGITDTQYF.

This rearrangement joins TRBV4-1 to TRBJ1-1; 7 bases are shared with TRBD1. J lost 2 bases, V lost 2 bases, and 20 bases had no gene match. The CDR3 has 20 amino acids. The germline gives CDR1 MGHRA, CDR2 YSYEKL. CDR3 coding DNA: TGCGCCAGCAGCCAAAAGAACCCCTACCGGGACAGTCTATTTAACACTGAAGCTTTCTTT. As protein: CASSQKNPYRDSLFNTEAFF.

V usage is TRBV5-1 and J usage is TRBJ1-1, with 11 positions matching TRBD1. Germline V gives CDR1 SGHRS, CDR2 YFSETQ. The length of the CDR3 is 15 residues. J was trimmed by 5 bases and V by 5 bases; bases with no gene match: 8. The CDR3 DNA sequence: TGCGCCAGCAGTCCCGGGACAGGGGGACGGACTGAAGCTTTCTTT. It codes for CASSPGTGGRTEAFF.

The chain employs TRBV11-3 and TRBJ1-1; tentative D call: TRBD1 (6 bases). This CDR3 has 14 amino acids. In germline, CDR1 is SGHNT, CDR2 YENEEA. V gave up 1 base and J gave up 4 bases, with 10 bases separating them. DNA for the CDR3: TGTGCCAGCAGCTTAGGTACAGGGTCCACTGAAGCTTTCTTT. This codes for CASSLGTGSTEAFF.

The chain employs TRBV7-6 and TRBJ2-3, with TRBD1 matching 11 bases. This CDR3 region has 13 residues. V shed 8 bases and J 6 bases; nucleotides not matched to a gene: 4. Germline-derived CDR1 and CDR2 are SGHVS and FNYEAQ. This CDR3 reads CASSGQGADTQYF. The DNA of the CDR3 is TGTGCCAGCTCCGGACAGGGGGCTGATACGCAGTATTTT.